Listed below are T cell receptor beta chains from one sample, sequenced in a study of T cells expressing NK-cell markers. One entry per CDR3 protein, without DNA, is what TCRdb gives after re-calling the 5' RACE reads. This table holds approximately 550,000 distinct CDR3 sequences. Sequences were obtained from blood T cells: a sorted CD56 or NKG2C T cell subset, CD4+ or CD8+ T cells, or bulk PBMC T cells (not recorded which). The receptors derive from a man between 18 and 35 years old in good health. CDR3s include the opening cysteine and the closing phenylalanine or tryptophan.

CASRIIVSGPQETQYF | TRBJ2-5 | TRBV6-1
CASSYDRGLGYEQYF | TRBJ2-7 | TRBV6-5
CASSGYGDRLTQETQYF | TRBJ2-5 | TRBV11-2
CASSVNSGRRTGELFF | TRBJ2-2 | TRBV10-2
CATGAIEGNTDTQYF | TRBJ2-3 | TRBV24-1
CASSASGTLDEQYF | TRBJ2-7 | TRBV25-1
CASRKDTGSYNEQFF | TRBJ2-1 | TRBV2
CSVILQGPNTEAFF | TRBJ1-1 | TRBV29-1
CSAIGLFYNEQFF | TRBJ2-1 | TRBV20-1
CASSYSIQREQYF | TRBJ2-7 | TRBV6-5
CASSLGVREGPQFF | TRBJ2-1 | TRBV6-2/TRBV6-3
CASSYSEDGQFYEQFF | TRBJ2-1 | TRBV6-2/TRBV6-3
CASSSLEAERAYGYTF | TRBJ1-2 | TRBV28
CAISDLRRGARETQYF | TRBJ2-5 | TRBV10-3
CASSVHGDEQFF | TRBJ2-1 | TRBV10-1
CASSQGREGRNEQFF | TRBJ2-1 | TRBV3-1
CASSQDSLEGGVGETQYF | TRBJ2-5 | TRBV4-1
CASRSGPGEIGETQYF | TRBJ2-5 | TRBV27
CASRGPPKANEQFF | TRBJ2-1 | TRBV6-1
CASSLINPAEQFF | TRBJ2-1 | TRBV12-3/TRBV12-4
CASSAGVDTQYF | TRBJ2-3 | TRBV9
CASSFGLAGVRETQYF | TRBJ2-5 | TRBV7-8
CASSQDGRARSTDTQYF | TRBJ2-3 | TRBV4-2
CASSLGSSPNEQFF | TRBJ2-1 | TRBV5-1
CAISEGVSHSGANVLTF | TRBJ2-6 | TRBV10-3
CASRIRVEGTYEQYF | TRBJ2-7 | TRBV6-2/TRBV6-3
CASSTKTGSMTEAFF | TRBJ1-1 | TRBV5-1
CASSPEPGLRETQYF | TRBJ2-5 | TRBV4-1
CASSLVGRKDNEQFF | TRBJ2-1 | TRBV7-8
CASRPRGNSGNTIYF | TRBJ1-3 | TRBV6-5
CASSQEVGRGETQYF | TRBJ2-5 | TRBV3-1
CASSQLGNEQFF | TRBJ2-1 | TRBV4-1
CASSLVRTGVNTEAFF | TRBJ1-1 | TRBV11-3
CSAVSDRHTEAFF | TRBJ1-1 | TRBV20-1
CSVDGQGGSYEQYF | TRBJ2-7 | TRBV29-1
CASSYNRASSYNEQFF | TRBJ2-1 | TRBV6-2/TRBV6-3
CASIGQGATEAFF | TRBJ1-1 | TRBV5-1
CASRGSRSFTDTQYF | TRBJ2-3 | TRBV2
CASSSALGPSYEQYF | TRBJ2-7 | TRBV7-7
CASSLGPPKNEQFF | TRBJ2-1 | TRBV5-1
CASSLDAGRKLGGYTF | TRBJ1-2 | TRBV11-2
CASSSPGLAGGVNEQFF | TRBJ2-1 | TRBV28
CSARDDLRTGPSQPQHF | TRBJ1-5 | TRBV20-1
CASSLRSGDEQFF | TRBJ2-1 | TRBV3-1
CASSPGLAGNNEQFF | TRBJ2-1 | TRBV5-1
CASSSTGTSGRYEQYF | TRBJ2-7 | TRBV5-6
CASRMYNSPLHF | TRBJ1-6 | TRBV5-8
CSVNRDRNSPLHF | TRBJ1-6 | TRBV20-1
CASSKDRRRGNTIYF | TRBJ1-3 | TRBV12-3/TRBV12-4
CASSLDFGGELFF | TRBJ2-2 | TRBV11-2
CASSQEGDRGQETQYF | TRBJ2-5 | TRBV4-3
CASSPMGQGSGSLGELFF | TRBJ2-2 | TRBV5-1
CASSQSGGVRETQYF | TRBJ2-5 | TRBV28
CSVTPAAYNEQFF | TRBJ2-1 | TRBV20-1